The 7 T cell receptor beta chains reported below all come from one sample, sequenced in a study of regulatory T cells in long-lasting Graves disease. Time point defined: newly diagnosed GD, antithyroid drugs for less than 3 months. PBMC RNA served as the TCR library source. Building of the TCR beta libraries involved iRepertoire HTBI primers and Arm-PCR of CDR3 regions. TCRdb recomputed calls from the multiplex PCR reads with MiXCR, one row per CDR3 protein. This sample has around 470,000 distinct CDR3 sequences; about 15% occur once, and the top ten carry approximately 17%. Another study also made use of these data, one on T cells in Graves' hyperthyroidism and ophthalmopathy.

Sequencing used peripheral blood mononuclear cells (PBMCs), obtained at new diagnosis, from a patient treated with antithyroid drugs. The source of these receptors is a woman aged 45-65 years with Graves disease.

This sequence joins TRBV6-5 and TRBJ2-2; D perhaps matches TRBD2 (5 bases). Germline-derived CDR1 and CDR2 are MNHEY and SVGAGI. The V end was cut by 3 bases, the J end by 3 bases, with 14 bases between. The CDR3 has 16 residues. The CDR3 region is CASSYRLPGDTGELFF. CDR3 in DNA: TGTGCCAGCAGTTATAGGCTCCCCGGGGACACCGGGGAGCTGTTTTTT.

This clonotype was picked up a small number of times. This sequence joins TRBV3-1 and TRBJ2-1, with 11 bases fitting TRBD2. V dropped 0 bases and J dropped 9; count of bases not matched to a gene: 7. Germline V gene sequence: CDR1 LGHDT, CDR2 YNNKEL (reference sequence). The CDR3 consists of 16 residues. The CDR3 bases are TGTGCCAGCAGCCAAGAGTTAGCGGGAGGGCCGGGTGAGCAGTTCTTC. It is translated as CASSQELAGGPGEQFF.

This clonotype showed up just once. One base away lies a much larger clone, so this may be a sequencing read error. The V call is TRBV5-1, the J call TRBJ2-7, with unresolved D. Germline CDR1 and CDR2: SGHRS and YFSETQ. The CDR3 has 13 residues. The ends were cut back, 2 bases at V and 9 bases at J, with 15 bases in the middle. The CDR3 loop reads CASSFEQAAPQYF. CDR3 in DNA: TGCGCCAGCAGCTTTGAGCAGGCGGCGCCGCAGTACTTC.

This chain uses TRBV12-3 or TRBV12-4 with TRBJ2-1; 8 nucleotides agree with TRBD2. CDR3 size: 17 residues. V lost 4 bases to trimming and J lost 7 bases; unmatched junction nucleotides: 15. CDR3 DNA sequence: TGTGCCAGCAGTTCCCCTAGCGGGCCACATTTGAGTAATGAGCAGTTCTTC. As protein: CASSSPSGPHLSNEQFF.

This clonotype was counted a few times. This chain uses TRBV28 with TRBJ2-3; TRBD2 matches 7 bases. The CDR3 contains 14 residues. Trimming took 8 bases from V and 4 from J; bases not matched to a gene: 9. Germline values: CDR1 MDHEN, CDR2 SYDVKM. The CDR3 DNA follows: TGTGCCAGCGGCCGGGGAGGGGCGTCAGATACGCAGTATTTT. Amino acid sequence: CASGRGGASDTQYF.

A few counts support this clonotype. V usage is TRBV29-1 and J usage is TRBJ2-3; 7 bases are shared with TRBD1. Trimming cost V 6 bases and J 0 bases; bases outside gene matches: 9. The CDR3 runs 15 residues. Germline loops: CDR1 SQVTM, CDR2 ANQGSEA. CDR3 bases: TGCAGCGTCCAAGGGGACAGCACTAGCACAGATACGCAGTATTTT. Amino acids: CSVQGDSTSTDTQYF.

The rearrangement links TRBV4-1 to TRBJ2-2, with 10 bases aligning to TRBD2. The V gene end was trimmed by 4 bases and the J gene end by 6 bases; junction bases not matched to a gene: 14. The germline V gene encodes CDR1 MGHRA and CDR2 YSYEKL. The CDR3 extends over 18 amino acids. The CDR3 sequence: CASSRSGEASGSAGELFF. CDR3 in DNA: TGCGCCAGCAGCCGAAGTGGGGAGGCTAGCGGGAGTGCCGGGGAGCTGTTTTTT.